One and the same sample provided the 25 T cell receptor beta chains below, sequenced in a study of CD8 T cell repertoires and HIV-1 epitope variants. Assay used: immunoSEQ multiplex PCR; TCRdb lists only in-frame clones, some missing. The sample holds under 7,000 clones, about three fifths seen once. Their antigens are not known. Sequencing was performed on cultured CD8+ T cells derived from PBMCs. Receptor source: a male donor with HIV.

The chain combines TRBV5-4 with TRBJ1-4; 10 bases fit TRBD1. CDR1 SGHNT and CDR2 YYREEE come from the germline V gene (reference sequence). The CDR3 has 14 residues. Trimming removed 4 bases from V and 10 bases from J; junction bases left unmatched: 7. CDR3 in amino acids: CASSTGTGVGKLFF. Written as DNA, the CDR3 is TGTGCCAGCAGCACCGGGACAGGGGTGGGAAAACTGTTTTTT.

This chain joins TRBV14 and TRBJ1-1; D remains unclear. Looked up from germline, CDR1 is SGHDN and CDR2 is FVKESK. The CDR3 is made up of 13 amino acids. Between the trimmed V and J ends, which lost 1 base and 7 bases, there was a span of 10 bases. CDR3 region: CASSQGGRLEAFF. For the CDR3, the DNA is TGTGCCAGCAGCCAAGGAGGCAGACTTGAAGCTTTCTTT.

The chain carries TRBV5-4 and TRBJ2-1; TRBD2 matches at 7 bases. Germline CDR1 and CDR2: SGHNT and YYREEE (reference sequence). This CDR3 has 15 residues. V lost 2 bases and J lost 1; bases outside the gene matches: 3. DNA of the CDR3: TGTGCCAGCAGCTTAGCGGGGCCATCCTACAATGAGCAGTTCTTC. Translated, it gives CASSLAGPSYNEQFF.

This chain uses TRBV9 with TRBJ2-2; 7 bases line up with TRBD2. V lost 3 bases to trimming and J lost 0 bases; unmatched junction nucleotides: 23. Germline V gene lookup returns CDR1 SGDLS and CDR2 YYNGEE. The CDR3 is made up of 22 amino acids. The CDR3 here is CASSGPVVGGGTIEPNTGELFF. The CDR3 DNA sequence: TGTGCCAGCAGCGGACCGGTGGTGGGCGGGGGTACGATCGAACCGAACACCGGGGAGCTGTTTTTT.

The V call is TRBV10-2, the J call TRBJ2-5; 8 bases are shared with TRBD2. Germline V gene sequence: CDR1 WSHSY, CDR2 SAAADI. This CDR3 comprises 15 residues. After removal of 2 bases from V and 6 bases from J, the junction contained 8 bases not matched to a gene. The CDR3 reads CASSESGSNSQTQYF. The CDR3 DNA reads as TGCGCCAGCAGTGAGAGCGGGAGCAACAGCCAGACCCAGTACTTC.

V gene TRBV6-5 combines with J gene TRBJ2-1, with a possible D match to TRBD1 (5 bases). The V gene lost 5 bases and the J gene lost 2 bases, with 13 bases spanning the gap. The length of the CDR3 is 15 residues. The germline V gene has CDR1 MNHEY and CDR2 SVGAGI. The CDR3 sequence is CASSPDRTPYNEQFF. The CDR3 nucleotides are TGTGCCAGCAGTCCAGACAGAACTCCCTACAATGAGCAGTTCTTC.

The CDR3 region is CASSRGQGEGQPQHF. CDR3 DNA sequence: TGTGCCAGCTCCCGGGGACAGGGGGAAGGTCAGCCCCAGCATTTT. The gene calls are TRBV18 and TRBJ1-5; 11 bases match TRBD1. J was trimmed by 6 bases and V by 6 bases; bases with no gene match: 7. The CDR3 has 15 amino acids. The germline V gene encodes CDR1 KGHSH and CDR2 LQKENI. The complete variable domain, with remaining parts taken from reference TRBV18 and TRBJ1-5, reads NAGVMQNPRHLVRRRGQEARLRCSPMKGHSHVYWYRQLPEEGLKFMVYLQKENIIDESGMPKERFSAEFPKEGPSILRIQQVVRGDSAAYFCASSRGQGEGQPQHFGDGTRLSIL.

This chain connects TRBV19 to TRBJ1-5; D gene uncertain. The germline V gene encodes CDR1 LNHDA and CDR2 SQIVND (reference sequence). Deletions cut 0 bases from V and 8 bases from J, with 8 bases between. There are 13 residues in the CDR3. The DNA for the CDR3 is TGTGCCAGTAGTATAGACGAAAACGAGCCCCAGCATTTT. This gives the protein CASSIDENEPQHF.

This clone showed up just a few times. This sequence joins TRBV27 and TRBJ1-3, with D maybe TRBD1 (5 bases). Trimming shortened V by 5 bases and J by 3 bases, and 14 bases separated the two germline ends. Germline lookup yields CDR1 MNHEY and CDR2 SMNVEV (reference sequence). The CDR3 is 15 residues long. The CDR3 loop is CASSLTAGFGNTIYF. The CDR3 coding sequence is TGTGCCAGCAGTCTAACCGCAGGGTTTGGAAACACCATATATTTT.

The V and J genes are TRBV27 and TRBJ2-1; TRBD1 matches at 7 bases. V lost 5 bases and J lost 2; bases outside the gene matches: 9. The CDR3 extends over 16 amino acids. Germline V CDR1 and CDR2: MNHEY, SMNVEV (reference sequence). CDR3: CASSILGTVPYNEQFF. Here the CDR3 DNA reads TGTGCCAGCAGTATTCTCGGGACAGTGCCCTACAATGAGCAGTTCTTC.

This clone showed up just once. J is TRBJ2-1 and V is TRBV10-2, with D perhaps TRBD1 (5 bases). Germline lookup yields CDR1 WSHSY and CDR2 SAAADI. V lost 3 bases to trimming and J lost 4 bases, with 13 bases between them. This CDR3 region has 15 residues. The CDR3 bases are TGCGCCAGCAGTGACCCAGGGATGGGGTACAATGAGCAGTTCTTC. Translation gives CASSDPGMGYNEQFF.

This clone was observed a handful of times. The chain has TRBV9 and TRBJ2-1, with D unresolved. Trimming stripped 1 base from V and 6 bases from J, with 14 bases between. Germline loops: CDR1 SGDLS, CDR2 YYNGEE. This CDR3 is 15 amino acids long. This CDR3 is CASSVSSGSLNEQFF. For the CDR3, the DNA is TGTGCCAGCAGCGTAAGCTCTGGGTCCCTCAATGAGCAGTTCTTC. The full variable domain, rest sourced from reference TRBV9 and TRBJ2-1, is DSGVTQTPKHLITATGQRVTLRCSPRSGDLSVYWYQQSLDQGLQFLIQYYNGEERAKGNILERFSAQQFPDLHSELNLSSLELGDSALYFCASSVSSGSLNEQFFGPGTRLTVL.

The chain employs TRBV7-9 and TRBJ1-5; 7 bases are shared with TRBD1. The trim removed 4 bases at V and 1 base at J, leaving 1 base unmatched. Germline V gene sequence: CDR1 SEHNR, CDR2 FQNEAQ (reference sequence). CDR3 size: 14 residues. This chain's CDR3 is CASSSQGSNQPQHF. In DNA, the CDR3 is TGTGCCAGCAGCTCACAGGGGAGCAATCAGCCCCAGCATTTT.

This clone occurred a few times. V is TRBV28 and J is TRBJ1-4; possible D gene TRBD1, 6 bases. CDR3 length equals 15 residues. V dropped 5 bases and J dropped 4 bases, with 14 bases sitting between them. The germline V gene has CDR1 MDHEN and CDR2 SYDVKM. For the CDR3, the DNA is TGTGCCAGCAGTCCCTGGACAGACCTTAATGAAAAACTGTTTTTT. It translates to CASSPWTDLNEKLFF.

This sequence joins TRBV19 and TRBJ1-1; maybe TRBD1 (6 bases). V was trimmed by 5 bases and J by 0 bases, leaving 10 bases between them. Germline assignment: CDR1 LNHDA and CDR2 SQIVND (reference sequence). CDR3 length: 14 residues. The CDR3 protein is CASSHQGLNTEAFF. CDR3 bases: TGTGCCAGTAGTCATCAGGGGTTGAACACTGAAGCTTTCTTT.

The chain carries TRBV18 and TRBJ2-7, with TRBD2 matching 9 bases. Germline V gene lookup returns CDR1 KGHSH and CDR2 LQKENI. V shed 2 bases, J shed 7 bases, and the junction held 9 bases outside the gene matches. There are 15 residues in the CDR3. The CDR3 DNA sequence: TGTGCCAGCTCACCAAAGGCGGGAGGGGCCGGGGAGCAGTACTTC. Translating it yields CASSPKAGGAGEQYF.

The V gene is TRBV7-2, the J gene TRBJ1-4; possible D gene TRBD1, 5 bases. The germline gives CDR1 SGHTA, CDR2 FQGNSA. Between the trimmed V and J ends, which lost 1 base and 6 bases, there was a span of 18 bases. This CDR3 is 17 amino acids long. The DNA for the CDR3 is TGTGCCAGCAGCTTAGGAGTAGGGCCAGGGTCGTATGAAAAACTGTTTTTT. This gives the protein CASSLGVGPGSYEKLFF. Using reference TRBV7-2 and TRBJ1-4 for the parts outside the CDR3, the full variable domain is GAGVSQSPSNKVTEKGKDVELRCDPISGHTALYWYRQSLGQGLEFLIYFQGNSAPDKSGLPSDRFSAERTGGSVSTLTIQRTQQEDSAVYLCASSLGVGPGSYEKLFFGSGTQLSVL.

J is TRBJ2-3 and V is TRBV12-5; 8 bases line up with TRBD1. From germline, CDR1 is LGHNT and CDR2 FRNRAP. J lost 1 base, V lost 2 bases, and 11 bases had no gene match. The CDR3 runs 18 residues. The CDR3 DNA follows: TGTGCTAGTGGTTTGCAGACAGGGGAAGTTTTGGGCACAGATACGCAGTATTTT. Translation gives CASGLQTGEVLGTDTQYF.

The rearrangement links TRBV5-8 to TRBJ2-1, with D tentatively TRBD1 or TRBD2 (5 bases each). Germline V gene lookup returns CDR1 SGHTS and CDR2 YDEGEE. Between the trimmed V and J ends, which lost 3 bases and 4 bases, there was a span of 17 bases. There are 16 residues in the CDR3. The CDR3 nucleotides are TGTGCCAGCAGCTCACCACGGGGCGGAGAATACAATGAGCAGTTCTTC. It is translated as CASSSPRGGEYNEQFF.

The chain combines TRBV13 with TRBJ2-2; D gene ambiguous. From germline, CDR1 is PRHDT and CDR2 FYEKMQ (reference sequence). Trimming took off 5 bases at V and 5 bases at J, with 18 bases between the two ends. This CDR3 spans 16 amino acids. The CDR3 sequence: CASSTRGSGRTGELFF. DNA of the CDR3: TGTGCCAGCAGCACACGAGGCTCGGGTCGGACCGGGGAGCTGTTTTTT.

V usage is TRBV10-3 and J usage is TRBJ2-7, with 11 bases lining up with TRBD1. J gave up 4 bases and V 11 bases, and 7 bases lay outside the gene matches. This CDR3 is 13 amino acids long. Per germline, CDR1 ENHRY and CDR2 SYGVKD. CDR3 coding DNA: TGTGCCTCCCGGGACAGGGGGGGTTACGAGCAGTACTTC. As protein: CASRDRGGYEQYF.

This chain joins TRBV29-1 and TRBJ2-2; D is undetermined. This CDR3 is 13 amino acids long. The V gene lost 4 bases and the J gene lost 0 bases, with 6 bases spanning the gap. Germline V gene data show CDR1 as SQVTM and CDR2 as ANQGSEA. In DNA form, the CDR3 reads TGCAGCGTTGGACGTCCGAACACCGGGGAGCTGTTTTTT. Translation: CSVGRPNTGELFF.

This clone was observed a handful of times. The rearrangement links TRBV7-6 to TRBJ2-7; tentative D call: TRBD2 (6 bases). This CDR3 spans 12 amino acids. CDR1 and CDR2 from the germline V gene are SGHVS and FNYEAQ. Trimming removed 2 bases from V and 6 bases from J, with 8 bases in between. The CDR3 nucleotides read TGTGCCAGCAGCTTACGAGCGGGCGAGCAGTACTTC. It codes for CASSLRAGEQYF.

The V gene is TRBV10-1, the J gene TRBJ2-1, with D perhaps matching TRBD2 (5 bases). The CDR3 is made up of 15 amino acids. V lost 3 bases, J lost 1 base, and 10 bases lay in between. Germline V gene data show CDR1 as WNHNN and CDR2 as SYGVQD (reference sequence). The CDR3: CASSERAESYNEQFF. CDR3 DNA sequence: TGCGCCAGCAGTGAAAGAGCGGAATCCTACAATGAGCAGTTCTTC.

The CDR3 spells CASSSELRQGRVYGYTF. The CDR3 nucleotides are TGTGCCAGCAGCTCAGAGCTGAGACAGGGGAGGGTCTATGGCTACACCTTC. The V call is TRBV7-9, the J call TRBJ1-2, with 8 bases matching TRBD1. This CDR3 region has 17 residues. In germline, CDR1 is SEHNR, CDR2 FQNEAQ (reference sequence). The trim removed 4 bases at V and 4 bases at J, leaving 14 bases unmatched.